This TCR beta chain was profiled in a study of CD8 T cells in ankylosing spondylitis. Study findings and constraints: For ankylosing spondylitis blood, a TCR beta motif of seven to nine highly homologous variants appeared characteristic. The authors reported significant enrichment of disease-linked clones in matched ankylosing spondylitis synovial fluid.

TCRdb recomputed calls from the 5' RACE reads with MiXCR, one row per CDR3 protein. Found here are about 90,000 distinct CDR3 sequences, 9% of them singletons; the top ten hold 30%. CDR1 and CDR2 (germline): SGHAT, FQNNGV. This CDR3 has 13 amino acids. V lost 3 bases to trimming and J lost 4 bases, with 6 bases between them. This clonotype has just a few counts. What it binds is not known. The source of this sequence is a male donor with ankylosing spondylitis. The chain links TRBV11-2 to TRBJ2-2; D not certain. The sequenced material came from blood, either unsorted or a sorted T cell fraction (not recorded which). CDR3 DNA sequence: TGTGCCAGCAGCTTGACCAGCACCGGGGAGCTGTTTTTT. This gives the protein CASSLTSTGELFF. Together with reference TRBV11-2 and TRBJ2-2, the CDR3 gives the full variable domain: EAGVAQSPRYKIIEKRQSVAFWCNPISGHATLYWYQQILGQGPKLLIQFQNNGVVDDSQLPKDRFSAERLKGVDSTLKIQPAKLEDSAVYLCASSLTSTGELFFGEGSRLTVL.